This record concerns one T cell receptor (beta chain) sequence. The antigen remains unidentified. The record originates from a study of post-analysis software for immune sequencing data. Overall study: The study covered relapsing-remitting, secondary progressive and progressive-relapsing courses of multiple sclerosis.

Study observations and caveats: The five TRBV segments detected at higher frequency in patients than in controls included TRBV5-6, TRBV5-1 and TRBV20-1. Samples made in the same batch grouped tightly together by F measure. Among multiple sclerosis patients, normalized Chao1 diversity was significantly below that of controls.

Each TCR beta cDNA library carried unique molecular identifiers. Each batch of roughly 1 to 11 million T cells produced around 460,000 cDNA molecules. TCRdb re-analysed the PCR reads in MiXCR, keeping a single row per CDR3 protein. The top ten clones hold roughly 0.53% of a sample with hundreds of thousands of distinct CDR3 sequences, approximately 30% of them seen once. V dropped 8 bases and J dropped 4; count of bases not matched to a gene: 13. This CDR3 comprises 16 residues. The chain couples TRBV12-3 or TRBV12-4 to TRBJ2-3; 9 nucleotides line up with TRBD2. The receptor's source is a girl aged 10-17 years with multiple sclerosis. Sequenced: blood. Written as DNA, the CDR3 is TGTGCCAGCTGGGCGAATAGCGGGAGATGGGCAGATACGCAGTATTTT. This codes for CASWANSGRWADTQYF.